This entry describes one TCR beta chain. These data belong to a study of blood T cell repertoires in COVID-19. For the study at large: COVID-19 samples from acute and convalescent phases originated in the United States, Italy and Spain. Sample material is recorded as cDNA or gDNA derived from T cells, B-cell-depleted T cells, or PBMCs.

The CDR3 is 16 amino acids. Trimming took 11 bases from V and 1 from J; bases not matched to a gene: 14. Germline CDR1 MRHNA, CDR2 SNTAGT. Source study methods: Quantification of nucleated cells was approximated via reference gene primer amplification. The table came from immunoSEQ multiplex PCR; TCRdb's copy has only in-frame clones and leaves some out. That table furnishes V, J and clone size, whereas the DNA furnished D and trimming. The sample comprises 65,000 or so clones, roughly 79% of which are singletons, and roughly 4% rests with the top ten. The rearrangement uses TRBV6-4 and TRBJ1-1, with 9 nucleotides matching TRBD1. The sequence was obtained from a man aged 55 to 70 with acute or convalescent COVID-19. Material: peripheral blood. CDR3 nucleotides: TGTGCCGGAACACACAGGGGGCCAACTTCGAACACTGAAGCTTTCTTT. This sequence encodes CAGTHRGPTSNTEAFF.